These 2 T cell receptor beta chains were sequenced from one sample in a study of vaccination effects on CD4 cells after COVID-19. Antigen-specific CD4+ T cell clonotypes were called by their expansion after viral peptide-pool culture in ViraFEST. Once cultured for approximately ten days, the cells underwent separation to obtain CD4+ T cells. Produced via immunoSEQ multiplex PCR; TCRdb's table is partial and in-frame only. Of tens of thousands of clones listed, approximately 80% are singletons. The antigens for these receptors are not known. The sample in question was CD4+ T cells from PBMCs cultured with HCoV-229E spike peptides, obtained before COVID-19 vaccination. The receptor source for this set is a human donor who received a COVID-19 vaccine.

This rearrangement joins TRBV6-2 or TRBV6-3 to TRBJ1-6, with D perhaps TRBD1 (5 bases). Trimming stripped 5 bases from V and 0 bases from J, with 8 bases between. The CDR3 spans 15 residues. CDR1 and CDR2 (germline): MNHEY, SVGEGT. CDR3 sequence (DNA): TGTGCCAGCAGTCACGACAGCTCCTATAATTCACCCCTCCACTTT. It codes for CASSHDSSYNSPLHF.

This clone showed up just a few times. V usage is TRBV2 and J usage is TRBJ1-4; D gene uncertain. The CDR3 consists of 11 residues. CDR1 is SNHLY, CDR2 FYNNEI, per germline. Deletions cut 7 bases from V and 8 bases from J, with 8 bases between. Here the CDR3 reads CASNSYEKLFF. CDR3 in DNA: TGTGCCAGCAACAGTTACGAAAAACTGTTTTTT.